Following are 13 T cell receptor beta chains from one sample sequenced in a study of cytomegalovirus exposure and HLA in healthy donors. Sequencing used immunoSEQ multiplex PCR; TCRdb keeps in-frame clones, though not all of them. The sample consists of about 130,000 clones, approximately 84% of them appearing once. The source material was PBMCs. These receptors all come from a man aged 25-45 years in good health and CMV-seropositive.

The genes are TRBV5-4 and TRBJ2-7; 9 nucleotides line up with TRBD1. This CDR3 is built from 14 residues. Per germline, CDR1 SGHNT and CDR2 YYREEE (reference sequence). Trimming at V came to 4 bases and at J to 4 bases, leaving 6 bases not matched to a gene. DNA for the CDR3: TGTGCCAGCAGCCCGGTTGGGACAGGGTACGAGCAGTACTTC. Its translation is CASSPVGTGYEQYF.

The chain carries TRBV5-4 and TRBJ1-1; no definite D call. Germline CDR1 and CDR2: SGHNT and YYREEE (reference sequence). The CDR3 has 15 residues. V dropped 3 bases and J dropped 1 base, with 13 bases sitting between them. CDR3 in amino acids: CASSSKTVPNTEAFF. CDR3 coding DNA: TGTGCCAGCAGCTCTAAAACAGTCCCGAACACTGAAGCTTTCTTT.

This clone was observed a few times. The chain has TRBV2 and TRBJ2-3, with 7 bases that match TRBD2. The CDR3 length is 15 residues. In germline, CDR1 is SNHLY, CDR2 FYNNEI. Losses at the gene ends were 3 bases for V and 4 bases for J; bases not matched to a gene: 7. CDR3 loop: CASSEGGRSADTQYF. CDR3 DNA: TGTGCCAGCAGTGAGGGGGGGAGAAGCGCAGATACGCAGTATTTT. Supplemented by reference TRBV2 and TRBJ2-3, the full variable domain reads EPEVTQTPSHQVTQMGQEVILRCVPISNHLYFYWYRQILGQKVEFLVSFYNNEISEKSEIFDDQFSVERPDGSNFTLKIRSTKLEDSAMYFCASSEGGRSADTQYFGPGTRLTVL.

This clone has only one observation. The rearrangement links TRBV7-9 to TRBJ1-1; no clear D gene. Trimming pared 2 bases from V and 7 bases from J, leaving 11 bases between. The CDR3 spans 13 residues. Germline-derived CDR1 and CDR2 are SEHNR and FQNEAQ (reference sequence). The CDR3 DNA follows: TGTGCCAGCAGCTTACCTGACTGGGTTGAAGCTTTCTTT. Its protein is CASSLPDWVEAFF.

This chain links TRBV30 with TRBJ2-2; a possible D gene is TRBD1 (6 bases). Per the germline V gene, CDR1 is GTSNPN and CDR2 is SVGIG (reference sequence). CDR3 length: 15 amino acids. V dropped 3 bases and J dropped 10 bases, with 21 bases sitting between them. For the CDR3, the DNA is TGTGCCTGGAGAACAGGGTATTCGGATGGGGAGGAGCTGTTTTTT. Translating gives CAWRTGYSDGEELFF.

This chain links TRBV7-9 with TRBJ2-1, with TRBD2 matching 10 bases. Trimming removed 5 bases from V and 4 bases from J; junction bases left unmatched: 8. The CDR3 runs 16 residues. The germline V gene has CDR1 SEHNR and CDR2 FQNEAQ (reference sequence). The CDR3 bases are TGTGCCAGCAGCCCGCTCTGGACTAGCGGTTACAATGAGCAGTTCTTC. It is translated as CASSPLWTSGYNEQFF.

This clone was seen a few times. J is TRBJ1-2 and V is TRBV5-6; 8 nucleotides match TRBD1. The CDR3 length is 13 residues. J was trimmed by 7 bases and V by 4 bases; bases with no gene match: 6. Germline-derived CDR1 and CDR2 are SGHDT and YYEEEE. Here the CDR3 reads CASSQGAIGGYTF. The CDR3, as DNA: TGTGCCAGCAGCCAGGGGGCGATCGGTGGCTACACCTTC. Full variable domain (outside the CDR3, taken from reference TRBV5-6 and TRBJ1-2): DAGVTQSPTHLIKTRGQQVTLRCSPKSGHDTVSWYQQALGQGPQFIFQYYEEEERQRGNFPDRFSGHQFPNYSSELNVNALLLGDSALYLCASSQGAIGGYTFGSGTRLTVV.

V and J are TRBV11-2 and TRBJ2-7; 9 bases are a match to TRBD1. This CDR3 has 16 amino acids. Trimming removed 4 bases from V and 4 bases from J; junction bases left unmatched: 11. Germline lookup yields CDR1 SGHAT and CDR2 FQNNGV. The CDR3 here is CASSSWDTGGGYEQYF. Here the CDR3 DNA reads TGTGCCAGCAGCTCCTGGGATACAGGGGGCGGGTACGAGCAGTACTTC.

The V gene is TRBV28, the J gene TRBJ1-2; TRBD1 matches at 9 bases. CDR3 length: 13 residues. Germline CDR1 MDHEN, CDR2 SYDVKM. With 6 bases clipped from V and 6 bases from J, the junction kept 5 bases outside the gene matches. CDR3 sequence: CASRSRDRDGYTF. Written as DNA, the CDR3 is TGTGCCAGCAGGAGCCGGGACAGGGATGGCTACACCTTC.

The V call is TRBV19, the J call TRBJ1-2; no firm D call. The CDR3 runs to 13 residues. Trimming shortened V by 3 bases and J by 7 bases, and 12 bases separated the two germline ends. Germline assignment: CDR1 LNHDA and CDR2 SQIVND (reference sequence). CDR3 DNA: TGTGCCAGTAGTATCCCCTCCAGGCGTGGCTACACCTTC. This translates into CASSIPSRRGYTF.

The V and J genes are TRBV2 and TRBJ2-7, with 7 bases identical to TRBD1. Germline CDR1 and CDR2: SNHLY and FYNNEI. The CDR3 consists of 14 residues. Trimming took 8 bases from V and 9 from J; bases not matched to a gene: 16. This chain's CDR3 is CASQPDRVKGVQYF. The CDR3 region has the DNA TGTGCCAGCCAGCCCGACAGGGTAAAAGGTGTGCAGTACTTC. The variable domain in full, with the rest retrieved from reference TRBV2 and TRBJ2-7, is EPEVTQTPSHQVTQMGQEVILRCVPISNHLYFYWYRQILGQKVEFLVSFYNNEISEKSEIFDDQFSVERPDGSNFTLKIRSTKLEDSAMYFCASQPDRVKGVQYFGPGTRLTVT.

The gene calls are TRBV21-1 and TRBJ2-7; the table's D call, TRBD1, has no DNA check behind it. TRBV21-1 is labeled a pseudogene. This CDR3 is built from 13 residues. The DNA of the CDR3 is TGTGCCAGCAGCCAAAGGGACAGCTACGAGCAGTACTTC. Translation gives CASSQRDSYEQYF.

The V and J genes are TRBV18 and TRBJ1-5; D not certain. The V end lost 2 bases, the J end lost 9 bases, and 14 bases lay between the germline ends. The CDR3 sequence is 14 residues long. Germline loops: CDR1 KGHSH, CDR2 LQKENI. CDR3 protein: CASSPRNLESPQHF. The CDR3 DNA reads as TGTGCCAGCTCACCAAGGAATCTAGAATCGCCCCAGCATTTT. Drawing the rest from reference TRBV18 and TRBJ1-5, the complete variable domain is NAGVMQNPRHLVRRRGQEARLRCSPMKGHSHVYWYRQLPEEGLKFMVYLQKENIIDESGMPKERFSAEFPKEGPSILRIQQVVRGDSAAYFCASSPRNLESPQHFGDGTRLSIL.